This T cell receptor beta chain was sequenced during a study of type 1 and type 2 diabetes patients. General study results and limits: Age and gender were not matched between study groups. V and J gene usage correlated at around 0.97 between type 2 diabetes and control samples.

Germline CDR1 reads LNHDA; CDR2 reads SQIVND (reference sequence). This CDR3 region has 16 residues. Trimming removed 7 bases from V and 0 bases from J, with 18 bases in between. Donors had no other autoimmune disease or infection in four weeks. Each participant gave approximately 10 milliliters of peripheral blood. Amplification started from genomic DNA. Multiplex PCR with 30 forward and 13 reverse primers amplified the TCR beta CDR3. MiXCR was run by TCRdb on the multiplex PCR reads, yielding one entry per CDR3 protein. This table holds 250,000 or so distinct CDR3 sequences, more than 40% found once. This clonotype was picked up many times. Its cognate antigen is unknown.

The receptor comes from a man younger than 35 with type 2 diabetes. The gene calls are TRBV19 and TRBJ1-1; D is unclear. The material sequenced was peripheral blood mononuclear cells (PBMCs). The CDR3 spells CASTKRTGTMNTEAFF. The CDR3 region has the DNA TGTGCCAGTACGAAAAGGACGGGAACTATGAACACTGAAGCTTTCTTT.